This record concerns one T cell receptor (beta chain) sequence. Its cognate antigen has yet to be identified. No much larger clone exists at a distance of one base, and base qualities are not known. This sample's time point label indicates: less than five weeks on oral tofacitinib. The treatment or condition label for this specimen denotes: oral pan-JAK inhibitor, 5-10 mg twice daily. Lesional scalp punch biopsies and peripheral blood were obtained from alopecia areata patients. After PBMCs were isolated by density centrifugation and stained for CD3, CD4 and CD8, a FACSAria was used to sort CD4+ and CD8+ T cells. This entry belongs to a study of CD8+ T cells in alopecia areata listed by TCRdb under 2018. About the study as a whole: Treated patients were enrolled in an open-label pilot trial of oral tofacitinib at 5 to 10 mg twice daily for moderate-to-severe alopecia areata. RNA was extracted with the PAXgene miRNA kit for fixed scalp, the miRNeasy kit for PBMCs, and the RNeasy kit for mouse skin. For the treated patients, the SALT score, which quantifies what percentage of scalp surface area is affected, served as the measure of disease severity. Scalp clonality was compared across normal scalp (n=4), patchy alopecia areata scalp (n=8), and alopecia totalis/universalis scalp (n=8). Biopsies were taken from tofacitinib-treated patients at baseline and again at 4 and 24 weeks into treatment, and several of those patients also had a later scalp biopsy. Patients stayed on tofacitinib for 6 to 18 months and then had 6 months of follow-up off drug so that delayed response and recurrence could be assessed. TCRbeta CDR3 regions were amplified by immunoSEQ multiplex PCR with 35 Vbeta forward and 13 Jbeta reverse primers. The study used high-throughput TCRbeta sequencing to examine T cell clonal expansion in alopecia areata, in both the C3H/HeJ mouse model and human patients. On the human side, TCRbeta sequencing was run on scalp tissue and on sorted CD4+ and CD8+ peripheral blood T cells from healthy controls and from alopecia areata patients with either patchy or totalis/universalis disease.

Receptors were amplified or captured by the immunoSEQ multiplex PCR assay. RNA was extracted from all samples and reverse transcribed into cDNA as template for TCR sequencing. SuperScript III was used to make first-strand cDNA, primed with a 2:1 mix of oligo-dT and random hexamers. A synthetic immune receptor repertoire was used to measure amplification bias, and any remaining bias was corrected computationally. On the study's bioinformatics: After raw reads were preprocessed to remove errors, the CDR3 was defined following IMGT conventions as running from the conserved cysteine to phenylalanine. Clonality was calculated as 1 minus Shannon entropy normalized by log2 of the number of productive unique TCRs. Scalp TCRbeta sequences were cross-referenced with sorted blood CD4 and CD8 repertoires so that the CD4 or CD8 identity of scalp clones could be inferred. TCRdb stores this immuneACCESS table with in-frame sequences only. Part of the clones is absent; in the studies checked, under half of the shortfall reflects unresolved V genes, and no reason is known for the rest. Clone size and the V and J calls come from that table; the DNA yielded D and trimming. Present in this sample are roughly 190,000 clones, roughly three fifths of which were seen just once. The ten biggest clones cover 0.65% to 0.7% of the sample.

Overall study results and their limits: Many expanded lesional clones were found to persist in scalp and blood during tofacitinib treatment, and relapse after treatment cessation may be partly explained by this persistence. The treated cohort was small, with a single nonresponder, so links between baseline CD8+ expansion and response need larger studies. Unlike mouse skin, where gammadelta T cells dominate, normal human skin contains resident alphabeta T cells that get sequenced too, which complicates analysis of the scalp TCR repertoire. Higher clonality and more expanded CD8+ clones were observed in lesional scalp than in normal scalp, particularly in alopecia totalis/universalis, a finding suggestive of antigenic drive. Tofacitinib significantly lowered scalp clonality and the number of expanded CD8+ clones among the top 100 scalp clones. TCR sequences shared between patients were less clear than in mice, possibly partly because of HLA diversity in the patient population.

CDR3 length: 16 amino acids, cysteine to phenylalanine. Kept here is only the CDR3 DNA, which spans 48 bases and is read in frame from base 1. CDR1 and CDR2, per the germline V gene (reference sequence), are GTSNPN and SVGIG. A distance of 13 bases separates the germline ends of V and J, which lose 1 base and 0 bases respectively. The origin of this receptor is a human donor with alopecia areata. Sample: CD4+ T cells sorted from blood, taken at week 4, from a patient treated with tofacitinib. Recombination linked TRBV30 to TRBJ1-5; TRBD1 is a weak D gene call, 5 bases matching. The bases read TGTGCCTGGAGTGGAGGGACGGCAAATAGCAATCAGCCCCAGCATTTT. This sequence encodes CAWSGGTANSNQPQHF.